This T cell receptor (beta chain) was found in a study of OX40 agonist ivuxolimab in advanced cancers. Study background: Among those enrolled, mean age was roughly 55 years (range about 23 to 79) and 70% to 85% were male. Two patients with cutaneous melanoma and one with hepatocellular carcinoma, three in total, showed partial responses. Study-level findings and limits: Certain nonresponders additionally had low normalized T-cell clonal expansion. Near-lowest levels of clonal expansion characterized partial responders at 0.1-3.0 mg/kg.

In the case of this clone: As yet, its antigen is unknown.

This CDR3 is built from 15 residues. In germline, CDR1 is LNHDA, CDR2 SQIVND (reference sequence). J lost 7 bases, V lost 4 bases, and 4 bases had no gene match. Assay: immunoSEQ multiplex PCR; the TCRdb copy retains only in-frame clones and omits some. Here the sample spans some 68,000 clones, approximately 80% being singletons. The specimen comprised CD4+ or CD8+ T cells sorted from blood, sampled in a trial of the OX40 agonist ivuxolimab. This TCR derives from an adult with an advanced solid tumor such as melanoma, head and neck, liver or kidney cancer. The chain is built from TRBV19 and TRBJ2-5; the match to TRBD2 covers 15 bases. In nucleotides, the CDR3 is TGTGCCAGTAGTAAACGGACTAGCGGGGGGGTGACCCAGTACTTC. It codes for CASSKRTSGGVTQYF.